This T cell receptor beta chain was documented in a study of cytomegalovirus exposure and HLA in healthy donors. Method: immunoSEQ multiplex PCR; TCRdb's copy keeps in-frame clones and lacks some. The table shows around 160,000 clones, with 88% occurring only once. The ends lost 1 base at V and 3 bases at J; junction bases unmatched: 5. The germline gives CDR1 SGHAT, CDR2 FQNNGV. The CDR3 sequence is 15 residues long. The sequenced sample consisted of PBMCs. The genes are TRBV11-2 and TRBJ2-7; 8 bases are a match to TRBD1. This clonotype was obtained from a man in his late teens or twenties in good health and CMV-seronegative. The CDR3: CASSLGGTGYYEQYF. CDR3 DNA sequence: TGTGCCAGCAGCTTAGGCGGGACAGGCTACTACGAGCAGTACTTC.